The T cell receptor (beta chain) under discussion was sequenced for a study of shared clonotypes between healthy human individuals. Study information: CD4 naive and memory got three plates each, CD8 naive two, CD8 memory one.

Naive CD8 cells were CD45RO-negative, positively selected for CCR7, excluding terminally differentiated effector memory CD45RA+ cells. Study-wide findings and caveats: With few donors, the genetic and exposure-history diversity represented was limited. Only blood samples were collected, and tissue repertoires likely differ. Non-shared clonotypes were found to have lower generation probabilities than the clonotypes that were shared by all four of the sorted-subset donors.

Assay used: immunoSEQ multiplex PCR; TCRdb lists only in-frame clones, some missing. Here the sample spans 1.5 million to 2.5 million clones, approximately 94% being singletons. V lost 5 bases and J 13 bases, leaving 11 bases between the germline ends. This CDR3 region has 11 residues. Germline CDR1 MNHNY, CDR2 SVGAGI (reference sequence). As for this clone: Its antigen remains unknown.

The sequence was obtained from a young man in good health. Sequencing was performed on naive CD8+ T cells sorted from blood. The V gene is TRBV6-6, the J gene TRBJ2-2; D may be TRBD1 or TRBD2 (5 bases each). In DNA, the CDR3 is TGTGCCAGCAGTCGGGGACGCGGGCTGTTTTTT. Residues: CASSRGRGLFF.